This entry is about one T cell receptor beta chain. Its target is not known. This sample was taken from a study of shared clonotypes between healthy human individuals. Study-wide context: Each donor had three CD4 naive, three CD4 memory, two CD8 naive and one CD8 memory plate. Overall study findings and caveats: Researchers sampled only blood; tissue repertoires likely differ.

Sequenced by immunoSEQ multiplex PCR; TCRdb stores in-frame clones only, minus some. The sample records about 320,000 clones, 87% being singletons. The J segment lost 7 bases and the V segment lost 6 bases, leaving 13 bases of the junction unmatched. Germline V lookup: CDR1 LNHDA, CDR2 SQIVND (reference sequence). The CDR3 is made up of 15 amino acids. Each sample came from a Caucasian adult donor living in Nashville, Tennessee. The sequenced sample was memory CD8+ T cells sorted from blood. Subset given: CD45RO+ cells pooled with CCR7-negative TemRA cells. The chain joins TRBV19 to TRBJ2-7, with 9 positions matching TRBD1. This receptor was identified in a young man in good health. The CDR3 coding sequence is TGTGCCAGTAGCATAACCGGGACAGGGCATGGTGAGCAGTACTTC. The encoded protein is CASSITGTGHGEQYF.